A selection of T cell receptor beta chains follows, all from one sample in a study of blood T cell repertoires in COVID-19. Some clones are missing from TCRdb's copy, which holds only in-frame ones; the method was immunoSEQ multiplex PCR. The sample holds 90,000 to 150,000 clones; roughly three quarters are singletons and the top ten take over 6.5%. Sequencing input: peripheral blood. The receptors stem from a human donor in a cohort sampled during active COVID-19. Both conserved end residues are part of each CDR3. Each record gives: V gene, J gene, CDR3 protein.

TRBV3-1/TRBV3-2	TRBJ1-1	CASSQAAGEAFF
TRBV5-1	TRBJ2-5	CASSLEVAGAGETQYF
TRBV19	TRBJ1-1	CASRDFRGAEAFF
TRBV4-1	TRBJ1-1	CASSPIPDTTEAFF
TRBV7-8	TRBJ2-5	CASSLWRLAGGQETQYF
TRBV29-1	TRBJ2-7	CSVGVGPYEQYF
TRBV13	TRBJ1-1	CASSTGQGRGAFF
TRBV2	TRBJ1-6	CASSEREGYDNSPLHF
TRBV5-4	TRBJ2-7	CASSLGQGSSYEQYF
TRBV27	TRBJ2-7	CASSLVGKLAAYEQYF
TRBV7-8	TRBJ2-7	CASSLMQGPAYEQYF
TRBV27	TRBJ1-1	CASRFGGYTEAFF
TRBV5-1	TRBJ2-7	CASSLELGPYEQYF
TRBV4-1	TRBJ2-7	CASSRGDSSYEQYF